The text below deals with one T cell receptor beta chain. This record belongs to a study of technical replicates of blood from four donors. V lost 5 bases, J lost 10 bases, and 12 bases lay in between. CDR3 length: 12 amino acids. The V gene's germline CDR1 is SGHAT and CDR2 FQNNGV. Method: immunoSEQ multiplex PCR; TCRdb's copy keeps in-frame clones and lacks some. The sample carries 65,000 to 95,000 clones, around 85% recorded once. This chain joins TRBV11-2 and TRBJ2-1; D not resolved. Material: PBMCs. This sequence originates from a human donor in good health. Some clones in this sample may be carry-over from other donors' samples. Here the CDR3 reads CASSPPEWEQFF. The DNA of the CDR3 is TGTGCCAGCAGCCCCCCGGAGTGGGAGCAGTTCTTC.